This T cell receptor (beta chain) originates from a study of T cells in Graves' hyperthyroidism and ophthalmopathy. Points from the study as a whole: Through a model of 13 V-J features, ophthalmopathy was separated from stable hyperthyroidism.

This clonotype turned up a few times. What it binds is not known. V was cut by 3 bases and J by 1 base, with 12 bases left in between. In germline, CDR1 is LGHDT, CDR2 YNNKEL (reference sequence). CDR3 size: 15 residues. TCR beta CDR3 regions were amplified from RNA. During a first-round RT-PCR of the TCR CDR3, the HTBI primer set was used. TCRdb reprocessed the multiplex PCR reads via MiXCR and lists one record per CDR3 protein. The sample consists of some 690,000 distinct CDR3 sequences, 15% to 20% of them appearing once. Uncontrolled infection, other autoimmune disease, pregnancy and lactation each barred patients from inclusion. PBMCs came from over 8.5 ml fresh peripheral blood.

This TCR derives from a man in his fifties with Graves' hyperthyroidism. The V gene is TRBV3-1, the J gene TRBJ1-1; D is possibly TRBD1 (5 bases). The sequenced material came from blood. CDR3 sequence: CASSQGTAENTEAFF. The CDR3 nucleotides read TGTGCCAGCAGCCAGGGGACCGCCGAGAACACTGAAGCTTTCTTT.